This T cell receptor (beta chain) was captured in a study of identical twins. Study-wide findings and caveats: Zero-insertion analyses were open to partial confounding by invariant MAIT and iNKT cells. A lower insertion count was a feature of abundant cord blood beta clonotypes, with no such feature in memory repertoires.

This clonotype was found many times. Its antigen is not known. A universal primer site was incorporated via template switching, and the cDNA contained unique molecular identifiers. Each CDR3 protein gets one entry after TCRdb re-called the 5' RACE reads with MiXCR. The sample includes nearly 250,000 distinct CDR3 sequences, approximately 7% of them seen just once. Between the trimmed V and J ends, which lost 3 bases and 0 bases, there was a span of 20 bases. This CDR3 is built from 18 residues. Germline-derived CDR1 and CDR2 are DFQATT and SNEGSKA (reference sequence). The same specimen was also included in a second study, on yellow fever vaccine responses in identical twins. That investigation notes: Twins reportedly showed a vaccine T cell response that seemed partly convergent and partly personalized.

Sequencing was performed on memory (CD45RO+) T cells sorted from blood. This clonotype was obtained from a woman under 30 in good health. The V and J genes are TRBV20-1 and TRBJ2-2; possible D gene TRBD2, 6 bases. The CDR3 loop reads CSASGGKRGSPNTGELFF. The DNA for the CDR3 is TGCAGTGCTAGCGGAGGGAAAAGGGGTTCCCCGAACACCGGGGAGCTGTTTTTT.